Listed below are T cell receptor beta chains from one sample, sequenced in a study of shared clonotypes between healthy human individuals. Using immunoSEQ multiplex PCR, the repertoire was profiled, and TCRdb retains in-frame clones only, with some absent. The repertoire holds about 1.1 million clones, with approximately 77% as singletons. The sequenced sample was memory CD4+ T cells from PBMCs. These receptors were taken from a man aged 18 to 29 in good health. Some clones in this sample may be carry-over from other donors' samples. Both conserved end residues are part of each CDR3. Each record gives: J gene, clone size, D gene, V gene, CDR3 DNA, CDR3 protein. A D gene is named only where the DNA matches it firmly. The listing skips clone size in some rows; elsewhere it reads once, few, many or a size class.

J gene: TRBJ1-4
clone size: -
D gene: -
V gene: TRBV5-8
CDR3 DNA: TGTGCCAGCAGCTTCGGCGGGTGGGAAAAACTGTTTTTT
CDR3 protein: CASSFGGWEKLFF

J gene: TRBJ1-2
clone size: -
D gene: TRBD1
V gene: TRBV5-4
CDR3 DNA: TGTGCCAGCAGCTTGGCCCGTTGGACCACAGGGGATATGGTGGGCTACACCTTC
CDR3 protein: CASSLARWTTGDMVGYTF

J gene: TRBJ1-5
clone size: few
D gene: -
V gene: TRBV6-5
CDR3 DNA: TGTGCCAGCAGTTACGCGTATCAGGGCGATCAGCCCCAGCATTTT
CDR3 protein: CASSYAYQGDQPQHF

J gene: TRBJ2-5
clone size: -
D gene: TRBD2
V gene: TRBV5-1
CDR3 DNA: TGCGCCAGCAAGAAGGTATCTGCGGGGGAAGAGACCCAGTACTTC
CDR3 protein: CASKKVSAGEETQYF

J gene: TRBJ2-7
clone size: -
D gene: -
V gene: TRBV4-1
CDR3 DNA: TGCGCCAGCAGCCACCCCGCAGGTGGGATCTACGAGCAGTACTTC
CDR3 protein: CASSHPAGGIYEQYF

J gene: TRBJ2-7
clone size: -
D gene: -
V gene: TRBV7-9
CDR3 DNA: TGTGCCAGCAGCACCGGGACTGCAGTCGTTGGGGAGCAGTACTTC
CDR3 protein: CASSTGTAVVGEQYF

J gene: TRBJ1-1
clone size: -
D gene: TRBD1
V gene: TRBV5-1
CDR3 DNA: TGCGCCAGCAGCTTGGCCGGACAGGGAGATCGAGCTTTCTTT
CDR3 protein: CASSLAGQGDRAFF

J gene: TRBJ2-7
clone size: few
D gene: -
V gene: TRBV19
CDR3 DNA: TGTGCCAGTAGTATCAGTCGGCAGGGTGCCTACGAGCAGTACTTC
CDR3 protein: CASSISRQGAYEQYF

J gene: TRBJ1-4
clone size: -
D gene: -
V gene: TRBV28
CDR3 DNA: TGTGCCAGCAGTGAGTACAGCCCAACTAATGAAAAACTGTTTTTT
CDR3 protein: CASSEYSPTNEKLFF

J gene: TRBJ2-5
clone size: -
D gene: -
V gene: TRBV7-3
CDR3 DNA: TGTGCCAGCAGCCGTTCAGGGGCAGAGACCCAGTACTTC
CDR3 protein: CASSRSGAETQYF

J gene: TRBJ2-5
clone size: -
D gene: -
V gene: TRBV7-6
CDR3 DNA: TGTGCCAGCAGCTTAGTAGGGGCATATGGCGAGACCCAGTACTTC
CDR3 protein: CASSLVGAYGETQYF

J gene: TRBJ1-1
clone size: -
D gene: -
V gene: TRBV30
CDR3 DNA: TGTGCCTGGGAGCAAGTGAACACTGAAGCTTTCTTT
CDR3 protein: CAWEQVNTEAFF

J gene: TRBJ2-7
clone size: few
D gene: -
V gene: TRBV7-9
CDR3 DNA: TGTGCCAGCAGCTCGACAGCCTACGAGCAGTACTTC
CDR3 protein: CASSSTAYEQYF

J gene: TRBJ2-7
clone size: -
D gene: -
V gene: TRBV7-9
CDR3 DNA: TGTGCCAGCAGCTTAGGATGGCGGGCGCCCTACGAGCAGTACTTC
CDR3 protein: CASSLGWRAPYEQYF

J gene: TRBJ1-1
clone size: -
D gene: TRBD1
V gene: TRBV11-2
CDR3 DNA: TGTGCCAGCAGCTTAGCACAGGGGGCCCCTGAAGCTTTCTTT
CDR3 protein: CASSLAQGAPEAFF

J gene: TRBJ2-1
clone size: -
D gene: TRBD2
V gene: TRBV5-5
CDR3 DNA: TGTGCCAGCACCCCGACTAGCGAGTCCTACAATGAGCAGTTCTTC
CDR3 protein: CASTPTSESYNEQFF

J gene: TRBJ2-3
clone size: once
D gene: -
V gene: TRBV6-1
CDR3 DNA: TGTGCCAGCAACGGGGCGAGTCGTACAGATACGCAGTATTTT
CDR3 protein: CASNGASRTDTQYF

J gene: TRBJ1-5
clone size: -
D gene: -
V gene: TRBV5-8
CDR3 DNA: TGTGCCAGCAGCTTGGCCTGGGCCATGGGGAATCAGCCCCAGCATTTT
CDR3 protein: CASSLAWAMGNQPQHF

J gene: TRBJ2-3
clone size: -
D gene: -
V gene: TRBV2
CDR3 DNA: TGTGCCAGCAGTGACCCCGAGCCGGATACGCAGTATTTT
CDR3 protein: CASSDPEPDTQYF

J gene: TRBJ2-7
clone size: once
D gene: TRBD2
V gene: TRBV18
CDR3 DNA: TGTGCCAGCTCACAAATCCCAAGGGGAACTAGCGGGAGAAGGTACGAGCAGTACTTC
CDR3 protein: CASSQIPRGTSGRRYEQYF

J gene: TRBJ2-1
clone size: -
D gene: TRBD2
V gene: TRBV6-1
CDR3 DNA: TGTGCCAGCGAAACTGGACTAGCGGAGGTCAATGAGCAGTTCTTC
CDR3 protein: CASETGLAEVNEQFF

J gene: TRBJ1-2
clone size: -
D gene: -
V gene: TRBV5-1
CDR3 DNA: TGCGCCAGCAGCTTGGGCGACTATGGCTACACCTTC
CDR3 protein: CASSLGDYGYTF

J gene: TRBJ2-2
clone size: -
D gene: -
V gene: TRBV9
CDR3 DNA: TGTGCCAGCACCAATTCAGATTCCCGAGCCACCGGGGAGCTGTTTTTT
CDR3 protein: CASTNSDSRATGELFF

J gene: TRBJ2-3
clone size: -
D gene: TRBD2
V gene: TRBV6-4
CDR3 DNA: TGTGCCAGCAGTGAAATAGCGGGAGGGCCCACAGATACGCAGTATTTT
CDR3 protein: CASSEIAGGPTDTQYF

J gene: TRBJ2-3
clone size: -
D gene: -
V gene: TRBV29-1
CDR3 DNA: TGCAGCGTCGAAATCAGGGACCCGATAGATACGCAGTATTTT
CDR3 protein: CSVEIRDPIDTQYF

J gene: TRBJ1-5
clone size: -
D gene: -
V gene: TRBV9
CDR3 DNA: TGTGCCAGCAGCGTAGGTGGGGCTAGCAATCAGCCCCAGCATTTT
CDR3 protein: CASSVGGASNQPQHF

J gene: TRBJ2-2
clone size: -
D gene: -
V gene: TRBV27
CDR3 DNA: TGTGCCAGCATGCTTTTTGGGACAATGTTTGCGACCGGGGAGCTGTTTTTT
CDR3 protein: CASMLFGTMFATGELFF

J gene: TRBJ2-5
clone size: -
D gene: -
V gene: TRBV11-2
CDR3 DNA: TGTGCCAGCAGCTTAGTCGGGACACCGTACCAAGAGACCCAGTACTTC
CDR3 protein: CASSLVGTPYQETQYF

J gene: TRBJ2-7
clone size: -
D gene: -
V gene: TRBV4-3
CDR3 DNA: TGCGCCAGCAGCCAAGAGCTCCTTCTGAACGAGCAGTACTTC
CDR3 protein: CASSQELLLNEQYF

J gene: TRBJ2-3
clone size: -
D gene: TRBD1
V gene: TRBV4-3
CDR3 DNA: TGCGCCAGCAGCCGTCGGACAGGGGGCGGCGCAGATACGCAGTATTTT
CDR3 protein: CASSRRTGGGADTQYF

J gene: TRBJ2-1
clone size: -
D gene: -
V gene: TRBV7-8
CDR3 DNA: TGTGCCAGCAGCCCTATCGCGATCTACAATGAGCAGTTCTTC
CDR3 protein: CASSPIAIYNEQFF

J gene: TRBJ2-1
clone size: -
D gene: -
V gene: TRBV5-1
CDR3 DNA: TGCGCCAGCAGCTTGGCTGACAGTGGGAATGAGCAGTTCTTC
CDR3 protein: CASSLADSGNEQFF

J gene: TRBJ1-1
clone size: many
D gene: -
V gene: TRBV11-2
CDR3 DNA: TGTGCCAGCAGCTTACAACAGAACACTGAAGCTTTCTTT
CDR3 protein: CASSLQQNTEAFF

J gene: TRBJ2-7
clone size: -
D gene: -
V gene: TRBV18
CDR3 DNA: TGTGCCAGCTCACCTTTAGGCGGGCGGCAGGGACCATACGAGCAGTACTTC
CDR3 protein: CASSPLGGRQGPYEQYF

J gene: TRBJ2-1
clone size: -
D gene: -
V gene: TRBV11-2
CDR3 DNA: TGTGCCAGCAGCTTAGATCCGTCAAGTGAGCAGTTCTTC
CDR3 protein: CASSLDPSSEQFF

J gene: TRBJ2-1
clone size: -
D gene: -
V gene: TRBV7-9
CDR3 DNA: TGTGCCAGCAGCCGAGGGACTGCCAATGAGCAGTTCTTC
CDR3 protein: CASSRGTANEQFF

J gene: TRBJ2-1
clone size: -
D gene: TRBD2
V gene: TRBV7-2
CDR3 DNA: TGTGCCAGCAGCTTTAGCGGGACAGAGCAGTTCTTC
CDR3 protein: CASSFSGTEQFF

J gene: TRBJ1-2
clone size: -
D gene: -
V gene: TRBV6-1
CDR3 DNA: TGTGCCAGCAGTGGGACCTACCTCGGGGGCTACACCTTC
CDR3 protein: CASSGTYLGGYTF

J gene: TRBJ2-5
clone size: few
D gene: -
V gene: TRBV11-2
CDR3 DNA: TGTGCCAGCAGCTTAGATATATGGGGGGCAGGGGAGACCCAGTACTTC
CDR3 protein: CASSLDIWGAGETQYF

J gene: TRBJ2-7
clone size: -
D gene: TRBD1
V gene: TRBV27
CDR3 DNA: TGTGCCAGCAGTTTACGGACAGGGACGGACGAGCAGTACTTC
CDR3 protein: CASSLRTGTDEQYF

J gene: TRBJ2-1
clone size: -
D gene: TRBD2
V gene: TRBV10-1
CDR3 DNA: TGCGCCAGCAGCCCCGGACTAGCGGGAGATGAGCAGTTCTTC
CDR3 protein: CASSPGLAGDEQFF

J gene: TRBJ2-5
clone size: -
D gene: -
V gene: TRBV29-1
CDR3 DNA: TGCAGCGTTGGGTGGAGGGAGACCCAGTACTTC
CDR3 protein: CSVGWRETQYF

J gene: TRBJ2-1
clone size: -
D gene: TRBD2
V gene: TRBV7-8
CDR3 DNA: TGTGCCAGCAGCCTAGGGACTAGCGGGAACAATGAGCAGTTCTTC
CDR3 protein: CASSLGTSGNNEQFF

J gene: TRBJ2-3
clone size: -
D gene: -
V gene: TRBV6-5
CDR3 DNA: TGTGCCAGCAGGCAGGTAGATACGCAGTATTTT
CDR3 protein: CASRQVDTQYF

J gene: TRBJ1-2
clone size: -
D gene: -
V gene: TRBV18
CDR3 DNA: TGTGCCAGCTCACCACCGACGGATGGCTATGGCTACACCTTC
CDR3 protein: CASSPPTDGYGYTF

J gene: TRBJ2-1
clone size: -
D gene: -
V gene: TRBV29-1
CDR3 DNA: TGCAGCGTTGACCGTGCCGACGATTACAATGAGCAGTTCTTC
CDR3 protein: CSVDRADDYNEQFF

J gene: TRBJ1-5
clone size: -
D gene: -
V gene: TRBV5-1
CDR3 DNA: TGCGCCAGCAGCTTGGACGGGAAACAGCCCCAGCATTTT
CDR3 protein: CASSLDGKQPQHF

J gene: TRBJ1-1
clone size: -
D gene: -
V gene: TRBV5-4
CDR3 DNA: TGTGCCAGCAGGGAGCTCGGGCGCACTGAAGCTTTCTTT
CDR3 protein: CASRELGRTEAFF

J gene: TRBJ1-1
clone size: -
D gene: -
V gene: TRBV4-1
CDR3 DNA: TGCGCCAGCAGCCCCGCGTCCCTTTGGGGAAACACTGAAGCTTTCTTT
CDR3 protein: CASSPASLWGNTEAFF

J gene: TRBJ1-5
clone size: -
D gene: TRBD1
V gene: TRBV18
CDR3 DNA: TGTGCCAGCTCGCCGGACAGGGTTAAGAATCAGCCCCAGCATTTT
CDR3 protein: CASSPDRVKNQPQHF

J gene: TRBJ2-2
clone size: -
D gene: -
V gene: TRBV30
CDR3 DNA: TGTGCCTGGAGGTGGTGGGGTTTGGCCGGGGAGCTGTTTTTT
CDR3 protein: CAWRWWGLAGELFF

J gene: TRBJ2-2
clone size: -
D gene: -
V gene: TRBV6-6
CDR3 DNA: TGTGCCAGCAGTTTTGTGGGGAACACCGGGGAGCTGTTTTTT
CDR3 protein: CASSFVGNTGELFF

J gene: TRBJ1-2
clone size: -
D gene: -
V gene: TRBV7-9
CDR3 DNA: TGTGCCAGCGGAACCTATGGCTACACCTTC
CDR3 protein: CASGTYGYTF

J gene: TRBJ2-7
clone size: -
D gene: -
V gene: TRBV2
CDR3 DNA: TGTGCCAGCAGTGATCAGGGAGTTAGGCAGGGCGAGCAGTACTTC
CDR3 protein: CASSDQGVRQGEQYF

J gene: TRBJ1-1
clone size: many
D gene: -
V gene: TRBV27
CDR3 DNA: TGTGCCAGCAGGTCAAGACAGAACCTCATGAACACTGAAGCTTTCTTT
CDR3 protein: CASRSRQNLMNTEAFF

J gene: TRBJ2-1
clone size: -
D gene: TRBD2
V gene: TRBV28
CDR3 DNA: TGTGCCAGCAGTTTAGGGACTAGCGGGAGTTCCTACAATGAGCAGTTCTTC
CDR3 protein: CASSLGTSGSSYNEQFF

J gene: TRBJ1-2
clone size: -
D gene: -
V gene: TRBV28
CDR3 DNA: TGTGCCAGCAGTTTTCGGACCCCTATGGGCGGCTACACCTTC
CDR3 protein: CASSFRTPMGGYTF